Each of the 19 T cell receptor beta chains below was sequenced from the same sample in a study of early T cells in non-severe SARS-CoV-2 infection. One entry per CDR3 protein results from TCRdb running MiXCR on the 5' RACE reads. The sample contains around 60,000 distinct CDR3 sequences, 20% to 25% of which appear only once. This specimen consisted of whole blood, obtained at baseline. These receptors all stem from an adult who was a healthcare worker with PCR-confirmed SARS-CoV-2 infection or an uninfected control (not recorded which).

The chain combines TRBV9 with TRBJ1-2, with D unclear. This CDR3 is 15 amino acids long. Trimming removed 0 bases at V and 0 bases at J, with 9 bases between. Germline assignment: CDR1 SGDLS and CDR2 YYNGEE. CDR3: CASSVDLTTNYGYTF. CDR3 coding DNA: TGTGCCAGCAGCGTAGACCTCACAACTAACTATGGCTACACCTTC.

This clonotype was seen only a few times. The chain has TRBV7-8 and TRBJ2-1, with 11 bases aligning to TRBD2. Germline V gene sequence: CDR1 SGHVS, CDR2 FQNEAQ. CDR3 length: 15 amino acids. V lost 5 bases to trimming and J lost 6 bases; unmatched junction nucleotides: 6. The DNA of the CDR3 is TGTGCCAGCAGCCCCTCTAGCGGGGGGTTCAATGAGCAGTTCTTC. Amino acids: CASSPSSGGFNEQFF.

In this sample, this clonotype turned up a few times. The chain is built from TRBV7-9 and TRBJ1-4; 9 bases line up with TRBD1. Germline-derived CDR1 and CDR2 are SEHNR and FQNEAQ (reference sequence). Losses at the gene ends were 4 bases for V and 8 bases for J; bases not matched to a gene: 11. This CDR3 comprises 16 residues. This CDR3 reads CASSSPLGQGYEKLFF. CDR3 DNA: TGTGCCAGCAGCTCCCCGTTAGGACAGGGGTACGAAAAACTGTTTTTT. The full variable domain, its missing parts supplied by reference TRBV7-9 and TRBJ1-4, is DTGVSQNPRHKITKRGQNVTFRCDPISEHNRLYWYRQTLGQGPEFLTYFQNEAQLEKSRLLSDRFSAERPKGSFSTLEIQRTEQGDSAMYLCASSSPLGQGYEKLFFGSGTQLSVL.

This clonotype was seen repeatedly, ten times or more. This sequence joins TRBV20-1 and TRBJ1-4, with TRBD1 identical over 7 bases. Losses at the gene ends were 6 bases for V and 12 bases for J; bases not matched to a gene: 10. Germline lookup yields CDR1 DFQATT and CDR2 SNEGSKA (reference sequence). The CDR3 totals 12 residues. The CDR3: CSATIRDSQLFF. CDR3 DNA sequence: TGCAGTGCCACGATTAGGGACAGTCAACTGTTTTTT.

The sample holds a few counts of this clonotype. The V and J genes are TRBV4-1 and TRBJ1-5, with a tentative D call TRBD1 (5 bases). Trimming stripped 1 base from V and 5 bases from J, with 12 bases between. Germline V CDR1 and CDR2: MGHRA, YSYEKL. The CDR3 spans 15 residues. CDR3 nucleotide sequence: TGCGCCAGCAGCCAAGGAACCCAAGGGGATCAGCCCCAGCATTTT. Residues: CASSQGTQGDQPQHF.

This clonotype was counted between two and nine times. This sequence joins TRBV3-1 and TRBJ1-1; D gene uncertain. This CDR3 comprises 13 residues. V lost 7 bases, J lost 0 bases, and 9 bases lay in between. CDR1 and CDR2 from the germline V gene are LGHDT and YNNKEL (reference sequence). CDR3 in DNA: TGTGCCAGCACCGCCTTTATGAACACTGAAGCTTTCTTT. Encoded protein: CASTAFMNTEAFF.

This clonotype was observed at least ten times. The V gene is TRBV12-3 or TRBV12-4, the J gene TRBJ1-3, with D hard to call. The V end lost 6 bases, the J end lost 0 bases, and 12 bases lay between the germline ends. CDR3 length equals 15 residues. CDR3 loop: CASRALESSGNTIYF. DNA of the CDR3: TGTGCCAGCAGGGCCTTAGAATCCTCTGGAAACACCATATATTTT.

This chain links TRBV6-4 with TRBJ2-2; D is unclear. Germline V gene sequence: CDR1 MRHNA, CDR2 SNTAGT. The V and J ends lost 0 bases and 4 bases respectively, with 9 bases between them. The CDR3 has 15 residues. Here the CDR3 DNA reads TGTGCCAGCAGTGACTCGGCAGGCGGCACCGGGGAGCTGTTTTTT. This codes for CASSDSAGGTGELFF.

This sequence joins TRBV3-1 and TRBJ1-2; D is unresolved. CDR1 is LGHDT and CDR2 is YNNKEL in the germline V gene (reference sequence). V lost 3 bases to trimming and J lost 8 bases, with 10 bases between them. CDR3 length: 12 amino acids. CDR3 sequence: CASSHENMGYTF. CDR3 nucleotides: TGTGCCAGCAGCCATGAAAATATGGGCTACACCTTC.

The rearrangement uses TRBV3-1 and TRBJ2-3, with 8 bases fitting TRBD2. Unmatched junction bases numbered 11, after V lost 5 bases and J lost 4 bases. The CDR3 sequence is 16 residues long. Germline CDR1 is LGHDT and CDR2 is YNNKEL (reference sequence). CDR3 in amino acids: CASSSQPGLGADTQYF. Written as DNA, the CDR3 is TGTGCCAGCAGCTCTCAACCGGGACTAGGCGCAGATACGCAGTATTTT.

This clonotype was seen a handful of times. The V call is TRBV19, the J call TRBJ1-5, with D possibly TRBD1 on 5 matching bases. The CDR3 covers 14 residues. Deletions cut 2 bases from V and 5 bases from J, with 10 bases between. Germline V gene data show CDR1 as LNHDA and CDR2 as SQIVND (reference sequence). CDR3 sequence reads: CASSILEGHQPQHF. DNA for the CDR3: TGTGCCAGTAGTATACTGGAGGGACATCAGCCCCAGCATTTT.

V usage is TRBV7-2 and J usage is TRBJ2-5, with 8 bases that match TRBD1. After removal of 5 bases from V and 5 bases from J, the junction contained 10 bases not matched to a gene. The germline V gene has CDR1 SGHTA and CDR2 FQGNSA. The CDR3 has 15 residues. The CDR3 reads CASSPQQGAGETQYF. The DNA for the CDR3 is TGTGCCAGCAGCCCTCAGCAGGGGGCAGGGGAGACCCAGTACTTC.

This clonotype was seen a few times. The chain joins TRBV4-1 to TRBJ2-5; 7 bases map to TRBD2. Trimming took 3 bases from V and 7 from J; bases not matched to a gene: 5. The germline CDR1 and CDR2 sequences are MGHRA and YSYEKL. This CDR3 is 13 amino acids long. CDR3 in amino acids: CASSHGDYGTQYF. The CDR3 DNA follows: TGCGCCAGCAGCCATGGGGACTATGGGACCCAGTACTTC.

This clonotype was picked up a small number of times. J is TRBJ1-1 and V is TRBV5-1; TRBD1 might be the D (6 bases). V lost 0 bases and J lost 5, with 14 bases in between. CDR1 and CDR2 (germline): SGHRS, YFSETQ. This CDR3 region has 15 residues. The CDR3 sequence is CASSLAQGLGTEAFF. In DNA, the CDR3 is TGCGCCAGCAGCTTGGCTCAGGGGCTCGGAACTGAAGCTTTCTTT.

Notes on this clonotype: A much larger clone is a single base away; this may be a read error. The chain recombines TRBV7-9 with TRBJ2-1; D ambiguous. With 2 bases removed from V and 6 bases from J, the gap between germline ends came to 2 bases. Germline V gives CDR1 SEHNR, CDR2 FQNEAQ (reference sequence). The CDR3 is made up of 11 amino acids. The CDR3 DNA reads as TGTGCCAGCAGCTTAAGCAATGAGCAGTTCTTC. It translates to CASSLSNEQFF. The full variable domain, in which reference TRBV7-9 and TRBJ2-1 provide the parts outside the CDR3, is DTGVSQNPRHKITKRGQNVTFRCDPISEHNRLYWYRQTLGQGPEFLTYFQNEAQLEKSRLLSDRFSAERPKGSFSTLEIQRTEQGDSAMYLCASSLSNEQFFGPGTRLTVL.

This clonotype appeared a few times. V gene TRBV12-3 or TRBV12-4 combines with J gene TRBJ2-2, with D perhaps TRBD2 (5 bases). Trimming pared 0 bases from V and 7 bases from J, leaving 9 bases between. This CDR3 is built from 14 residues. CDR3 in DNA: TGTGCCAGCAGTTTAGCCCTGGCGGGCGGGGAGCTGTTTTTT. Its protein is CASSLALAGGELFF.

This clonotype showed up just a few times. This rearrangement joins TRBV30 to TRBJ2-2, with D tentatively TRBD1 (6 bases). Germline-derived CDR1 and CDR2 are GTSNPN and SVGIG (reference sequence). The CDR3 is made up of 14 amino acids. Deletions cut 0 bases from V and 7 bases from J, with 12 bases between. CDR3 coding DNA: TGTGCCTGGAGTGTAACAGGGCGTAGCGGGGAGCTGTTTTTT. This codes for CAWSVTGRSGELFF.

The chain has TRBV10-1 and TRBJ2-7; D gene unclear. CDR3 length: 13 amino acids. The V gene's germline CDR1 is WNHNN and CDR2 SYGVQD (reference sequence). The V and J ends lost 3 bases and 3 bases respectively, with 9 bases between them. The DNA for the CDR3 is TGCGCCAGCAGTGAAGGCCTTGGCTACGAGCAGTACTTC. Protein sequence: CASSEGLGYEQYF.

This clonotype was picked up many times. The rearrangement joins TRBV5-4 to TRBJ1-2; D call uncertain. V gave up 4 bases and J gave up 1 base, with 14 bases separating them. The CDR3 has 15 residues. Germline CDR1 reads SGHNT; CDR2 reads YYREEE (reference sequence). CDR3 DNA sequence: TGTGCCAGCAGCCGGCCAAGTGGCCGTAACTATGGCTACACCTTC. It specifies CASSRPSGRNYGYTF.